Below, 26 T cell receptor beta chains from the same sample are listed, as sequenced in a study of beta chain features in type 1 diabetes. Investigators reverse transcribed all isolated RNA, so they sequenced expressed TCRB transcripts. TCRdb's copy holds only in-frame clones and misses some; the assay was immunoSEQ multiplex PCR. The table lists fewer than 350,000 clones, about 19% of them singletons. Material for sequencing was naive CD4+ T cells from blood. The receptors here all came from a woman in her late teens or twenties in good health.

This clone has only a few counts. V gene TRBV2 combines with J gene TRBJ2-5, with 8 bases identical to TRBD1. V dropped 4 bases and J dropped 5; count of bases not matched to a gene: 9. The CDR3 contains 15 residues. Looked up from germline, CDR1 is SNHLY and CDR2 is FYNNEI. This CDR3 is CASSVDRGGQETQYF. In nucleotides, the CDR3 is TGTGCCAGCAGTGTTGACAGGGGAGGTCAGGAGACCCAGTACTTC. The full variable domain, its missing parts supplied by reference TRBV2 and TRBJ2-5, is EPEVTQTPSHQVTQMGQEVILRCVPISNHLYFYWYRQILGQKVEFLVSFYNNEISEKSEIFDDQFSVERPDGSNFTLKIRSTKLEDSAMYFCASSVDRGGQETQYFGPGTRLLVL.

The V call is TRBV2, the J call TRBJ2-7, with D possibly being TRBD1 (6 bases). The V gene lost 7 bases and the J gene lost 3 bases, with 10 bases spanning the gap. This CDR3 has 12 amino acids. Germline-derived CDR1 and CDR2 are SNHLY and FYNNEI. The CDR3: CASTRQVYEQYF. The CDR3 coding sequence is TGTGCCAGCACCCGACAGGTCTACGAGCAGTACTTC.

The chain combines TRBV9 with TRBJ2-7; 7 bases align to TRBD1. CDR3 length: 15 amino acids. With 4 bases clipped from V and 3 bases from J, the junction kept 10 bases outside the gene matches. CDR1 and CDR2 from the germline V gene are SGDLS and YYNGEE. The CDR3 DNA reads TGTGCCAGCAGCCGAAGCACAGGGGCGAGCTACGAGCAGTACTTC. Translating gives CASSRSTGASYEQYF.

This sequence joins TRBV18 and TRBJ2-1; 9 bases agree with TRBD1. Germline CDR1 and CDR2: KGHSH and LQKENI. The ends lost 4 bases at V and 11 bases at J; junction bases unmatched: 6. This CDR3 has 13 residues. In DNA, the CDR3 is TGTGCCAGCTCACTCCGGGACAGGGATAAGCAGTTCTTC. Amino acids: CASSLRDRDKQFF. The full variable domain, in which reference TRBV18 and TRBJ2-1 provide the parts outside the CDR3, is NAGVMQNPRHLVRRRGQEARLRCSPMKGHSHVYWYRQLPEEGLKFMVYLQKENIIDESGMPKERFSAEFPKEGPSILRIQQVVRGDSAAYFCASSLRDRDKQFFGPGTRLTVL.

The chain is built from TRBV30 and TRBJ1-4; D is undetermined. From germline, CDR1 is GTSNPN and CDR2 SVGIG (reference sequence). The CDR3 covers 15 residues. The V gene lost 0 bases and the J gene lost 10 bases, with 18 bases spanning the gap. The CDR3: CAWSVQDTTTGKLFF. CDR3 coding DNA: TGTGCCTGGAGTGTACAAGACACCACCACTGGAAAACTGTTTTTT.

This clone occurred once. Here the CDR3 reads CASSRYRGRAGETQYF. In nucleotides, the CDR3 is TGTGCCAGCAGCCGATACAGGGGACGCGCAGGAGAGACCCAGTACTTC. V usage is TRBV13 and J usage is TRBJ2-5, with TRBD1 matching 7 bases. The V gene end was trimmed by 5 bases and the J gene end by 4 bases; junction bases not matched to a gene: 13. This CDR3 has 16 amino acids. Germline-derived CDR1 and CDR2 are PRHDT and FYEKMQ (reference sequence).

This clone was seen a handful of times. The chain uses TRBV14 and TRBJ1-2, with D unresolved. The CDR3 covers 14 residues. Germline assignment: CDR1 SGHDN and CDR2 FVKESK. V lost 1 base, J lost 0 bases, and 6 bases lay in between. CDR3 coding DNA: TGTGCCAGCAGCCAAGCTGAGACTAACTATGGCTACACCTTC. Protein product: CASSQAETNYGYTF.

This sequence joins TRBV18 and TRBJ2-5; 7 bases are shared with TRBD2. Germline CDR1 reads KGHSH; CDR2 reads LQKENI. V trimming: 0 bases; J trimming: 5 bases; junction bases outside the gene matches: 6. This CDR3 region has 15 residues. The CDR3 coding sequence is TGTGCCAGCTCACCACCGGACGGGCGGGAGGAGACCCAGTACTTC. Its translation is CASSPPDGREETQYF. The full variable domain, completed using reference TRBV18 and TRBJ2-5, is NAGVMQNPRHLVRRRGQEARLRCSPMKGHSHVYWYRQLPEEGLKFMVYLQKENIIDESGMPKERFSAEFPKEGPSILRIQQVVRGDSAAYFCASSPPDGREETQYFGPGTRLLVL.

This clone came up a few times. This chain uses TRBV7-2 with TRBJ2-1; D is unresolved. The CDR3 length is 15 residues. Germline values: CDR1 SGHTA, CDR2 FQGNSA. V shed 1 base and J shed 3 bases, with 10 bases lying between them. For the CDR3, the DNA is TGTGCCAGCAGCTTAGGTTCGCAGAACTACAATGAGCAGTTCTTC. Translation: CASSLGSQNYNEQFF.

This chain joins TRBV7-2 and TRBJ2-7, with D possibly matching TRBD2 (5 bases). CDR1 is SGHTA, CDR2 FQGNSA, per germline. The CDR3 loop spans 14 amino acids. Between the trimmed V and J ends, which lost 1 base and 6 bases, there was a span of 13 bases. CDR3 in amino acids: CASSLGNSGSEQYF. The DNA for the CDR3 is TGTGCCAGCAGCTTAGGGAACTCGGGAAGCGAGCAGTACTTC.

This clone was detected a few times. The V call is TRBV7-9, the J call TRBJ2-3; perhaps TRBD2 as D (7 bases). This CDR3 spans 14 amino acids. Trimming stripped 5 bases from V and 4 bases from J, with 13 bases between. CDR1 is SEHNR and CDR2 is FQNEAQ in the germline V gene (reference sequence). CDR3 in amino acids: CASSVRGAADTQYF. The CDR3 nucleotides read TGTGCCAGCAGCGTTCGGGGGGCCGCAGATACGCAGTATTTT.

This clone appeared a few times. This chain joins TRBV4-1 and TRBJ1-2; the match to TRBD1 covers 8 bases. There are 16 residues in the CDR3. After removal of 0 bases from V and 5 bases from J, the junction contained 8 bases not matched to a gene. The V gene's germline CDR1 is MGHRA and CDR2 YSYEKL. CDR3 protein: CASSQDTGGNIYGYTF. CDR3 bases: TGCGCCAGCAGCCAAGACACAGGGGGGAACATATATGGCTACACCTTC.

V gene TRBV6-5 combines with J gene TRBJ2-4, with D possibly TRBD2 on 6 matching bases. Germline CDR1 reads MNHEY; CDR2 reads SVGAGI. The CDR3 sequence is 14 residues long. V gave up 0 bases and J gave up 7 bases, with 10 bases separating them. CDR3 protein: CASSYSRGANIQYF. The CDR3 coding sequence is TGTGCCAGCAGTTACTCGCGGGGCGCTAACATTCAGTACTTC.

The chain combines TRBV19 with TRBJ2-5; TRBD2 might be the D (5 bases). Trimming left V 2 bases short and J 5 bases short, with 9 bases between. Per the germline V gene, CDR1 is LNHDA and CDR2 is SQIVND (reference sequence). This CDR3 contains 13 residues. The CDR3 is CASSIRGRETQYF. The CDR3 DNA is TGTGCCAGTAGTATAAGAGGGCGCGAGACCCAGTACTTC.

This clone was seen only a few times. DNA for the CDR3: TGTGCCTGGGAGGGGACAGGGGCTCACAATGAGCAGTTCTTC. It yields the protein CAWEGTGAHNEQFF. The chain couples TRBV30 to TRBJ2-1, with 10 bases identical to TRBD1. The CDR3 extends over 14 amino acids. V trimming: 5 bases; J trimming: 5 bases; junction bases outside the gene matches: 6. Germline CDR1 is GTSNPN and CDR2 is SVGIG (reference sequence).

This clone appeared a few times. CDR3 sequence (DNA): TGTGCCAGTAGATCAGGGACTAGCGGGAGAGGGAATGAGCAGTTCTTC. This translates into CASRSGTSGRGNEQFF. The V call is TRBV19, the J call TRBJ2-1; 14 bases fit TRBD2. With 6 bases clipped from V and 7 bases from J, the junction kept 8 bases outside the gene matches. The CDR3 covers 16 residues. The V gene's germline CDR1 is LNHDA and CDR2 SQIVND (reference sequence).

This clone was found a few times. This rearrangement joins TRBV5-4 to TRBJ2-3, with TRBD2 matching over 8 bases. The germline gives CDR1 SGHNT, CDR2 YYREEE (reference sequence). Trimming at V came to 6 bases and at J to 3 bases, leaving 9 bases not matched to a gene. The CDR3 is made up of 15 amino acids. As DNA, the CDR3 is TGTGCCAGCACCCCGGGAGCGGGAGAAACAGATACGCAGTATTTT. Translated: CASTPGAGETDTQYF.

CDR3 region: CSAALRTEAFF. Written as DNA, the CDR3 is TGCAGTGCCGCCCTGAGGACTGAAGCTTTCTTT. J is TRBJ1-1 and V is TRBV20-1; no reliable D call. The V gene's germline CDR1 is DFQATT and CDR2 SNEGSKA (reference sequence). The V end was cut by 6 bases, the J end by 5 bases, with 10 bases between. The CDR3 is made up of 11 amino acids.

The chain is built from TRBV30 and TRBJ2-7, with 10 bases that match TRBD2. Per germline, CDR1 GTSNPN and CDR2 SVGIG (reference sequence). With 3 bases clipped from V and 2 bases from J, the junction kept 4 bases outside the gene matches. The CDR3 length is 14 residues. The CDR3 coding sequence is TGTGCCTGGAGGACGGGGACTAGCGCCTACGAGCAGTACTTC. It codes for CAWRTGTSAYEQYF. The full variable domain, completed using reference TRBV30 and TRBJ2-7, is SQTIHQWPATLVQPVGSPLSLECTVEGTSNPNLYWYRQAAGRGLQLLFYSVGIGQISSEVPQNLSASRPQDRQFILSSKKLLLSDSGFYLCAWRTGTSAYEQYFGPGTRLTVT.

The chain combines TRBV30 with TRBJ1-4; TRBD1 matches at 7 bases. The CDR3 consists of 12 residues. CDR1 and CDR2 (germline): GTSNPN, SVGIG (reference sequence). Trimming cost V 4 bases and J 6 bases; bases outside gene matches: 2. The CDR3 reads CAWNRGHEKLFF. For the CDR3, the DNA is TGTGCCTGGAATAGGGGGCATGAAAAACTGTTTTTT.

The J gene is TRBJ2-1, the V gene TRBV20-1; a weak D match, TRBD2 (5 bases). This CDR3 has 11 residues. Germline-derived CDR1 and CDR2 are DFQATT and SNEGSKA (reference sequence). V was cut by 3 bases and J by 10 bases, with 10 bases left in between. CDR3 residues: CSASSADEQFF. CDR3 sequence (DNA): TGCAGTGCTAGTAGCGCCGACGAGCAGTTCTTC.

This chain joins TRBV7-2 and TRBJ2-7; 10 nucleotides line up with TRBD1. The CDR3 is 14 amino acids. Germline V lookup: CDR1 SGHTA, CDR2 FQGNSA. The junction had 8 bases not matched to a gene; V was cut back by 5 bases and J by 7 bases. The CDR3 reads CASSQDRGLREQYF. DNA of the CDR3: TGTGCCAGCAGCCAAGACAGGGGGCTCAGAGAGCAGTACTTC.

This clone was detected a few times. This chain uses TRBV30 with TRBJ2-5; possible D gene TRBD1, 7 bases. The CDR3 consists of 14 residues. Germline CDR1 is GTSNPN and CDR2 is SVGIG (reference sequence). V gave up 1 base and J gave up 5 bases, with 14 bases separating them. CDR3 sequence: CAWSARGAGETQYF. The CDR3 region has the DNA TGTGCCTGGAGTGCCAGGGGGGCTGGGGAGACCCAGTACTTC.

V usage is TRBV11-2 and J usage is TRBJ2-6, with D possibly TRBD1 on 5 matching bases. V dropped 5 bases and J dropped 0 bases, with 8 bases sitting between them. The CDR3 has 15 residues. From germline, CDR1 is SGHAT and CDR2 FQNNGV. The CDR3 spells CASSTRVSGANVLTF. The CDR3 DNA follows: TGTGCCAGCAGCACCAGGGTCTCTGGGGCCAACGTCCTGACTTTC.

This clone appeared a few times. V gene TRBV18 combines with J gene TRBJ2-6, with a possible D match to TRBD2 (5 bases). Germline V CDR1 and CDR2: KGHSH, LQKENI. Trimming took off 3 bases at V and 4 bases at J, with 13 bases between the two ends. The CDR3 is 16 amino acids. The CDR3 is CASSPTSTGGANVLTF. In DNA, the CDR3 is TGTGCCAGCTCACCCACATCTACGGGGGGGGCCAACGTCCTGACTTTC.

The chain recombines TRBV11-2 with TRBJ2-2; 8 nucleotides agree with TRBD1. CDR1 and CDR2 (germline): SGHAT, FQNNGV. CDR3 length equals 14 residues. V trimming: 5 bases; J trimming: 4 bases; junction bases outside the gene matches: 3. The CDR3 sequence: CASSRQGSTGELFF. CDR3 in DNA: TGTGCCAGCAGCCGACAGGGGTCCACCGGGGAGCTGTTTTTT.